This entry concerns a single T cell receptor (beta chain). The immunoSEQ assay was v3. TCRdb keeps only in-frame clones here, not all; method: immunoSEQ multiplex PCR. The table shows about 36,000 clones, with 73% occurring only once. Time point: pre-treatment sample, taken before nivolumab and TIL therapy. This entry belongs to a study of TIL therapy for anti-PD-1-resistant metastatic lung cancer. Trimming removed 8 bases from V and 5 bases from J, with 15 bases in between. This CDR3 has 14 residues. Germline V lookup: CDR1 MDHEN, CDR2 SYDVKM. The sample here was blood, taken at baseline. This TCR was sampled from a person between 25 and 79 years old with non-small cell lung cancer. The chain is built from TRBV28 and TRBJ1-4; maybe TRBD1 (6 bases). The CDR3 sequence: CASARPDRNEKLFF. Here the CDR3 DNA reads TGTGCCAGCGCCCGGCCCGACAGGAATGAAAAACTGTTTTTT.